This TCR beta chain was obtained from a study of blood T cell repertoires in COVID-19. Clones were read by immunoSEQ multiplex PCR, and TCRdb kept only the in-frame ones, dropping some. Counted here are under 250,000 clones, 86% occurring once; the ten biggest clones make up approximately 5.5%. Enrolment of Seattle patients took place during active infection, and they were followed longitudinally. The specimen was peripheral blood. This sequence was found in an elderly woman with COVID-19, enrolled during active disease.

CDR3 protein: CASSEGILADQYGYTF. The CDR3, as DNA: TGTGCCAGCAGTGAAGGAATTTTGGCAGATCAATATGGCTACACCTTC. The chain couples TRBV2 to TRBJ1-2; no definite D call. Between the trimmed V and J ends, which lost 1 base and 5 bases, there was a span of 17 bases. The CDR3 runs 16 residues. Germline V gene data show CDR1 as SNHLY and CDR2 as FYNNEI.